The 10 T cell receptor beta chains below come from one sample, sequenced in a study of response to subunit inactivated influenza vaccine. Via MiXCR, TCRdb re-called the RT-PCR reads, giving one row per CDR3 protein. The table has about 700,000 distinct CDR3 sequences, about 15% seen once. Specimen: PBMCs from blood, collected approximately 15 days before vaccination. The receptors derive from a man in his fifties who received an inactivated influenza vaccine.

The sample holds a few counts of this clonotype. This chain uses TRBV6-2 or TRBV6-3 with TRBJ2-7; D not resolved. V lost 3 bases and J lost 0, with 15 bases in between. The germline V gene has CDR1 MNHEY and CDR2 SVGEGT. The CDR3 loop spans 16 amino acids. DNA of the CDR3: TGTGCCAGCAGTTATAATTTCCAGGCGAGCTCCTACGAGCAGTACTTC. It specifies CASSYNFQASSYEQYF.

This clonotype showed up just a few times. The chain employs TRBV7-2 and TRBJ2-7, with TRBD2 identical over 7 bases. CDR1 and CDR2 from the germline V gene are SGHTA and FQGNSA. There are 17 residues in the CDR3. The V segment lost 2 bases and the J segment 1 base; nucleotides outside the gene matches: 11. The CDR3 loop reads CASSLRSGGRPSYEQYF. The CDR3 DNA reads TGTGCCAGCAGCTTAAGGTCTGGCGGGAGACCTTCCTACGAGCAGTACTTC. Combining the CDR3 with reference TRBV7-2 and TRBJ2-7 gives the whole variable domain GAGVSQSPSNKVTEKGKDVELRCDPISGHTALYWYRQSLGQGLEFLIYFQGNSAPDKSGLPSDRFSAERTGGSVSTLTIQRTQQEDSAVYLCASSLRSGGRPSYEQYFGPGTRLTVT.

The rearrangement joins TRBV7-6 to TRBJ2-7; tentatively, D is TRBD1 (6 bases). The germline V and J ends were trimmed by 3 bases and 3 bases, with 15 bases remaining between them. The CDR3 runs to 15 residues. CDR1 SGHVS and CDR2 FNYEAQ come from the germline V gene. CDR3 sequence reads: CASSFSRQGLYEQYF. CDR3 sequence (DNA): TGTGCCAGCAGCTTTTCCCGGCAGGGGCTCTACGAGCAGTACTTC.

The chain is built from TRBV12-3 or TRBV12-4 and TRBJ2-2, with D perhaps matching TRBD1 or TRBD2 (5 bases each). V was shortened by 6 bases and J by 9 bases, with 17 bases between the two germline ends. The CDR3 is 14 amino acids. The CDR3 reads CASSQPQWGRELFF. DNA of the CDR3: TGTGCCAGCAGCCAACCCCAGTGGGGGAGGGAGCTGTTTTTT.

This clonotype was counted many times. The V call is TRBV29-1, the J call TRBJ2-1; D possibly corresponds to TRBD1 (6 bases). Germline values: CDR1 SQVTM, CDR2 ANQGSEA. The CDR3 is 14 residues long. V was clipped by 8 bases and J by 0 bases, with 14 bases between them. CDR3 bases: TGCAGCACCTTGGACAGTAGCTCCTACAATGAGCAGTTCTTC. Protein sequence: CSTLDSSSYNEQFF.

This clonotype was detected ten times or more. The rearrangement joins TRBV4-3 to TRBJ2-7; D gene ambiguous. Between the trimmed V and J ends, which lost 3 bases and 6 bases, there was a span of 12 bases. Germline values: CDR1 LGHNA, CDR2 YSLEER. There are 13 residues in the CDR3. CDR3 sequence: CASSHTLKGEQYF. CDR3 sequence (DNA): TGCGCCAGCAGCCACACCTTAAAGGGCGAGCAGTACTTC.

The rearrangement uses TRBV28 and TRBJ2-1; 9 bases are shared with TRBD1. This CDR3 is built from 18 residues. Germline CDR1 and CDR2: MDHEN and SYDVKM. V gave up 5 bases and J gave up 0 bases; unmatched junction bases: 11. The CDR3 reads CASSPRDRVKSSYNEQFF. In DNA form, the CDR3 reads TGTGCCAGCAGTCCCCGGGACAGGGTAAAGAGCTCCTACAATGAGCAGTTCTTC.

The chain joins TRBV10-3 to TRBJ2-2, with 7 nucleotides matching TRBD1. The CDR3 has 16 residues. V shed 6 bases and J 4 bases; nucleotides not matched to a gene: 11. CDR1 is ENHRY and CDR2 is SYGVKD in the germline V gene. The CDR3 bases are TGTGCCATCAGCCCGGGACAGCTCCTTGCCACCGGGGAGCTGTTTTTT. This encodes CAISPGQLLATGELFF.

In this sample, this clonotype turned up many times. CDR3: CASSVGQLLYEQYF. The CDR3 nucleotides read TGTGCCAGCAGTGTGGGACAGTTACTCTACGAGCAGTACTTC. The J gene is TRBJ2-7, the V gene TRBV6-2 or TRBV6-3, with 7 bases lining up with TRBD1. Germline trimming cut 5 bases from V and 3 bases from J; bases unmatched to any gene: 7. Germline V gene lookup returns CDR1 MNHEY and CDR2 SVGEGT. CDR3 length: 14 residues.

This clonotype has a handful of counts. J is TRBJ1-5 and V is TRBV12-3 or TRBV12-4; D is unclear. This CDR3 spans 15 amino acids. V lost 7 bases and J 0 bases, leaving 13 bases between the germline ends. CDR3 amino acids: CASTLGRFSNQPQHF. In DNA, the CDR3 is TGTGCCAGCACCCTAGGGAGGTTTAGCAATCAGCCCCAGCATTTT.